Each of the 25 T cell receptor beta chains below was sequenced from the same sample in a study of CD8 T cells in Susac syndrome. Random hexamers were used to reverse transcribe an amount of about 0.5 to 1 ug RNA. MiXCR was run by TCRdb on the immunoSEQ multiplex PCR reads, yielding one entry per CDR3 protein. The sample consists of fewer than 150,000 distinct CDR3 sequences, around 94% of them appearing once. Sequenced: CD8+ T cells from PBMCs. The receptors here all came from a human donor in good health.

CDR3 nucleotide sequence: TGCAGCGTTTTGGACCGAAACTACAATGAGCAGTTCTTC. Residues: CSVLDRNYNEQFF. The chain recombines TRBV29-1 with TRBJ2-1, with D unclear. Germline V gene sequence: CDR1 SQVTM, CDR2 ANQGSEA. This CDR3 is built from 13 residues. Trimming took 5 bases from V and 3 from J, leaving 11 bases between them.

CDR3 sequence reads: CASSQERTYEQYF. DNA for the CDR3: TGCGCCAGCAGCCAAGAGAGGACTTACGAGCAGTACTTC. The chain has TRBV4-3 and TRBJ2-7, with a possible D match to TRBD2 (5 bases). The CDR3 has 13 residues. Looked up from germline, CDR1 is LGHNA and CDR2 is YSLEER. V gave up 0 bases and J gave up 4 bases, with 7 bases separating them.

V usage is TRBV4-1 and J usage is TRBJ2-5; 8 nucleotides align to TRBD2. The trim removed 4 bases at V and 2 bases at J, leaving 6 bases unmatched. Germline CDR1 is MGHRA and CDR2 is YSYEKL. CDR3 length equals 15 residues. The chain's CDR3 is CASSLSGTSQETQYF. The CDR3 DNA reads TGCGCCAGCAGCCTATCCGGGACTAGTCAAGAGACCCAGTACTTC.

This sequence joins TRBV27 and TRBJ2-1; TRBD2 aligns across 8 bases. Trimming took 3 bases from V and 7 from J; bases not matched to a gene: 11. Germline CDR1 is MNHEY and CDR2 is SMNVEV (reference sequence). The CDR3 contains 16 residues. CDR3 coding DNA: TGTGCCAGCAGTTTCCAGTCGGGAGGGCCTACAAATGAGCAGTTCTTC. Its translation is CASSFQSGGPTNEQFF.

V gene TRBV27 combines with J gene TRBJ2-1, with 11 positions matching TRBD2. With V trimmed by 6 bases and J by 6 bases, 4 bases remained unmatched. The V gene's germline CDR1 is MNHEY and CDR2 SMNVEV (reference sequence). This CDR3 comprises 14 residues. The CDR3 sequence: CASRLAGALNEQFF. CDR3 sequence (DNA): TGTGCCAGCAGACTAGCGGGAGCTCTCAATGAGCAGTTCTTC.

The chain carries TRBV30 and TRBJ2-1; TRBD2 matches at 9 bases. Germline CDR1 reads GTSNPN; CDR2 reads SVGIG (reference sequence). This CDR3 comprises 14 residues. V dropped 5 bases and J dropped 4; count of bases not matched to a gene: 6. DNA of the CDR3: TGTGCCTGGGCCGGGACTAGCTGGTACAATGAGCAGTTCTTC. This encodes CAWAGTSWYNEQFF. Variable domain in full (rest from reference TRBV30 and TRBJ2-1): SQTIHQWPATLVQPVGSPLSLECTVEGTSNPNLYWYRQAAGRGLQLLFYSVGIGQISSEVPQNLSASRPQDRQFILSSKKLLLSDSGFYLCAWAGTSWYNEQFFGPGTRLTVL.

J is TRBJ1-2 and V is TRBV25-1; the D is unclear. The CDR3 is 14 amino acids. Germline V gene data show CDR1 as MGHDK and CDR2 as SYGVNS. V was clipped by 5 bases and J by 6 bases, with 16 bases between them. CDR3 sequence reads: CASSSLPGVDGYTF. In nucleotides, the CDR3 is TGTGCCAGCAGTTCACTCCCCGGGGTGGATGGCTACACCTTC.

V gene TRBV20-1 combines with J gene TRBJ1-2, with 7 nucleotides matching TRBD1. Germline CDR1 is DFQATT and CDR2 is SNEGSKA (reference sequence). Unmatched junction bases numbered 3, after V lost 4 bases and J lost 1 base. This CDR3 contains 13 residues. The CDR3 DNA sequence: TGCAGTGCTACAGGGGACAGTAACTATGGCTACACCTTC. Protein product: CSATGDSNYGYTF.

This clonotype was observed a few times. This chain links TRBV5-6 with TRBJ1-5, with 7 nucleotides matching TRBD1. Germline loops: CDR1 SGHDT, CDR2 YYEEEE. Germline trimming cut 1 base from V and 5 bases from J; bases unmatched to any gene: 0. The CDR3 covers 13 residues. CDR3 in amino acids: CASSLTGDQPQHF. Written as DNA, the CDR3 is TGTGCCAGCAGCTTGACAGGGGATCAGCCCCAGCATTTT.

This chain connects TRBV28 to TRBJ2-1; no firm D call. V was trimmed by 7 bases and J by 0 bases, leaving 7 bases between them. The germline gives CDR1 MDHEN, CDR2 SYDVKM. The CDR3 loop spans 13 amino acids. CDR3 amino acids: CASKSYSYNEQFF. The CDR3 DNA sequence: TGTGCCAGCAAGAGTTACTCCTACAATGAGCAGTTCTTC. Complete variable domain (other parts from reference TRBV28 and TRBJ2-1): DVKVTQSSRYLVKRTGEKVFLECVQDMDHENMFWYRQDPGLGLRLIYFSYDVKMKEKGDIPEGYSVSREKKERFSLILESASTNQTSMYLCASKSYSYNEQFFGPGTRLTVL.

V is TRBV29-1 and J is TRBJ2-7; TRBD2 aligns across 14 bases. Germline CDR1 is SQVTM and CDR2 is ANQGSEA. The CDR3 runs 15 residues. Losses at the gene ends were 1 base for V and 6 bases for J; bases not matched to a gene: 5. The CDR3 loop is CSVEGGTSGSFEQYF. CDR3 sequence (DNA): TGCAGCGTTGAAGGGGGGACTAGCGGGAGTTTCGAGCAGTACTTC.

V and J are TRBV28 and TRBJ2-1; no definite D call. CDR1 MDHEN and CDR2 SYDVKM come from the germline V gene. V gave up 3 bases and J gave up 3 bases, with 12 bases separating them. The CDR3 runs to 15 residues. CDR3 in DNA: TGTGCCAGCAGTTTTGAGGCCTTTGTCTACAATGAGCAGTTCTTC. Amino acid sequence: CASSFEAFVYNEQFF.

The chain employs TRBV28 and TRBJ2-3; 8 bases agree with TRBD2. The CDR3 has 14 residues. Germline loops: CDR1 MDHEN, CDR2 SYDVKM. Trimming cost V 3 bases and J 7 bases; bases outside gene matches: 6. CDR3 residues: CASSFSVAGNTQYF. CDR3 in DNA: TGTGCCAGCAGTTTCTCGGTAGCGGGAAATACGCAGTATTTT.

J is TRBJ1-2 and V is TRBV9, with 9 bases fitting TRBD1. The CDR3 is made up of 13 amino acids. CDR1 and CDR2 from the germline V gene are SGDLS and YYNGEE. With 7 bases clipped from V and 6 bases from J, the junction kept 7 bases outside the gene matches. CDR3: CASDAGDRDGYTF. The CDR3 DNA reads TGTGCCAGCGACGCGGGGGACAGGGATGGCTACACCTTC.

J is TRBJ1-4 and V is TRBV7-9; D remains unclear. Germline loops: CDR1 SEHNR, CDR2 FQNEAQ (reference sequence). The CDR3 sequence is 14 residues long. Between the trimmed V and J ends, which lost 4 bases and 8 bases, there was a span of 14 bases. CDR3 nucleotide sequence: TGTGCCAGCAGCTCCCCACGAGAGGGCGAAAAACTGTTTTTT. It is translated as CASSSPREGEKLFF.

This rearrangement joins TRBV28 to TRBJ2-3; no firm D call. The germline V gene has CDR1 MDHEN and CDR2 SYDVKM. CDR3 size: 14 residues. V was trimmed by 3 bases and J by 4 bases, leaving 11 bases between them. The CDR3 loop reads CASSFVRGSDTQYF. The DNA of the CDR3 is TGTGCCAGCAGTTTCGTGCGTGGATCAGATACGCAGTATTTT.

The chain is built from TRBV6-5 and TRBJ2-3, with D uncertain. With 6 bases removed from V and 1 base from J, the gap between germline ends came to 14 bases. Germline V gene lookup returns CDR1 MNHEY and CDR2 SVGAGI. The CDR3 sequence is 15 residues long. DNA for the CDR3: TGTGCCAGCAGCCATCTAGACGGCGGCACAGATACGCAGTATTTT. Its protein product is CASSHLDGGTDTQYF.

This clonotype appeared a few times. CDR3 sequence: CASSLAAVSGNTIYF. The DNA for the CDR3 is TGTGCCAGCAGTTTAGCGGCGGTCAGTGGAAACACCATATATTTT. The rearrangement uses TRBV12-3 or TRBV12-4 and TRBJ1-3; D unclear. V shed 0 bases and J shed 3 bases, with 9 bases lying between them. The CDR3 spans 15 residues.

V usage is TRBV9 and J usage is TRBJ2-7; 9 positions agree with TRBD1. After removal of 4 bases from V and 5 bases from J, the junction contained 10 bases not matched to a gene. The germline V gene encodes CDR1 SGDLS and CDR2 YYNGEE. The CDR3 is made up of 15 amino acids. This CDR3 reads CASSMGTGWGNEQYF. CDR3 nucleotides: TGTGCCAGCAGCATGGGGACAGGGTGGGGTAACGAGCAGTACTTC.

CDR3 region: CATFKAGETQYF. In DNA form, the CDR3 reads TGTGCCACCTTCAAGGCGGGGGAGACCCAGTACTTC. The V and J genes are TRBV13 and TRBJ2-5; D is possibly TRBD2 (6 bases). With 10 bases removed from V and 5 bases from J, the gap between germline ends came to 14 bases. Germline loops: CDR1 PRHDT, CDR2 FYEKMQ (reference sequence). The CDR3 totals 12 residues.

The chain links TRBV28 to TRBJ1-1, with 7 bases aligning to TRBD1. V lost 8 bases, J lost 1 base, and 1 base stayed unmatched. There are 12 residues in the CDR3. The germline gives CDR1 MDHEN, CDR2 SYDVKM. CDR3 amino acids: CASGTENTEAFF. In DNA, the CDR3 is TGTGCCAGCGGGACAGAGAACACTGAAGCTTTCTTT.

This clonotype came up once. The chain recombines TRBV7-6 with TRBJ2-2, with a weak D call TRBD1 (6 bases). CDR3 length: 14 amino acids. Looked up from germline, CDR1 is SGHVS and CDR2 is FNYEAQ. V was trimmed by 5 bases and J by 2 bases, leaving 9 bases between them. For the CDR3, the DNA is TGTGCCAGCAGCCGGGGACACAACACCGGGGAGCTGTTTTTT. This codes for CASSRGHNTGELFF.

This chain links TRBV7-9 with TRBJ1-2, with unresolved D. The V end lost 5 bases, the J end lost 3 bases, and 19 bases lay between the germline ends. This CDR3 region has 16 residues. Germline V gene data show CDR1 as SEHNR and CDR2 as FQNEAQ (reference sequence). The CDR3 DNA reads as TGTGCCAGCAGCACCGCCGATACTCCGGTAGACTATGGCTACACCTTC. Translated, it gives CASSTADTPVDYGYTF.

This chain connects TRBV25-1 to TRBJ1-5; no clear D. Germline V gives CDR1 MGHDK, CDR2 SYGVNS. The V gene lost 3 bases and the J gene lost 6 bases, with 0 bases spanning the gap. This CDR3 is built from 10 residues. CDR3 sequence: CASSDQPQHF. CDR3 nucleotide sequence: TGTGCCAGCAGTGATCAGCCCCAGCATTTT.

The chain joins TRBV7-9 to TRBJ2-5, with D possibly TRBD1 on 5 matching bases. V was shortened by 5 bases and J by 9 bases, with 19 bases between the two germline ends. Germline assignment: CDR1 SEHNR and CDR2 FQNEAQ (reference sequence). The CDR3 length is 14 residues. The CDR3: CASSQTGAGKAQYF. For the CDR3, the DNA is TGTGCCAGCAGCCAGACCGGAGCAGGGAAGGCCCAGTACTTC.